A single sample is the source of the 7 T cell receptor beta chains below, sequenced in a study of blood T cell repertoires in COVID-19 (dated by TCRdb to the early 2020s). The library came from the immunoSEQ multiplex PCR assay. TCRdb obtained this table from immuneACCESS and retained in-frame rearrangements with V and J assigned. These tables miss some clones; where compared with another copy, unresolved V genes account for less than half of the shortfall, and the remainder is unexplained. For this sample there are hundreds of thousands of clones; more than 75% appear just once. Around 2.9% of the sample rests with the top ten. Sequencing was performed on peripheral blood. The source of these receptors is a human donor in a cohort sampled during active COVID-19.

The chain couples TRBV5-8 to TRBJ2-7; D perhaps matches TRBD2 (5 bases). The CDR3 is 15 residues long. CDR1 is SGHTS, CDR2 YDEGEE, per germline. The V and J ends lost 4 bases and 6 bases respectively, with 20 bases between them. The CDR3 is CASSPRGSRAREQYF. CDR3 nucleotide sequence: TGTGCCAGCAGCCCCCGGGGTAGTCGGGCTCGCGAGCAGTACTTC.

The chain uses TRBV4-1 and TRBJ1-1; D not certain. Trimming stripped 0 bases from V and 5 bases from J, with 13 bases between. Germline V gives CDR1 MGHRA, CDR2 YSYEKL. This CDR3 comprises 15 residues. CDR3 nucleotide sequence: TGCGCCAGCAGCCAAGATGGCGCAGGTAGAACTGAAGCTTTCTTT. Its translation: CASSQDGAGRTEAFF.

This chain joins TRBV4-1 and TRBJ2-7, with D perhaps TRBD1 (6 bases). Germline-derived CDR1 and CDR2 are MGHRA and YSYEKL. V was pared by 4 bases and J by 2 bases, with 18 bases between. This CDR3 is built from 16 residues. The CDR3 bases are TGCGCCAGCAGCCCACTGGGGGCGGGCGTACCCTACGAGCAGTACTTC. The encoded protein is CASSPLGAGVPYEQYF.

This sequence joins TRBV4-1 and TRBJ2-2; D might be TRBD2 (6 bases). The CDR3 contains 17 residues. The germline CDR1 and CDR2 sequences are MGHRA and YSYEKL. The V end was cut by 2 bases, the J end by 6 bases, with 19 bases between. The DNA of the CDR3 is TGCGCCAGCAGCCAACCTAAAGGAGGGGACTTCCCCGGGGAGCTGTTTTTT. It translates to CASSQPKGGDFPGELFF.

The gene calls are TRBV24-1 and TRBJ2-2; TRBD1 agrees at 9 bases. The CDR3 is made up of 15 amino acids. V shed 5 bases, J shed 6 bases, and the junction held 6 bases outside the gene matches. CDR1 and CDR2 (germline): KGHDR, SFDVKD. CDR3 amino acids: CATSGRDRVSGELFF. The CDR3, as DNA: TGTGCCACCAGTGGAAGGGACAGGGTGTCCGGGGAGCTGTTTTTT.

This clone occurred once. The chain employs TRBV28 and TRBJ1-2; a weak D match, TRBD1 (5 bases). CDR1 MDHEN and CDR2 SYDVKM come from the germline V gene. V was cut by 6 bases and J by 3 bases, with 11 bases left in between. This CDR3 is 13 amino acids long. The CDR3 region has the DNA TGTGCCAGCAGATCCGGGGGGGACTATGGCTACACCTTC. This encodes CASRSGGDYGYTF.

V and J are TRBV6-5 and TRBJ2-6; D is undetermined. In germline, CDR1 is MNHEY, CDR2 SVGAGI. This CDR3 is 14 amino acids long. Trimming removed 4 bases at V and 1 base at J, with 5 bases between. Here the CDR3 reads CASSSFSGANVLTF. In DNA form, the CDR3 reads TGTGCCAGCAGTTCGTTTTCTGGGGCCAACGTCCTGACTTTC.